Below are 5 T cell receptor beta chains sequenced from a single sample in a study of T cell repertoires in cytomegalovirus infection. TCRdb re-called the reads with MiXCR, one entry per CDR3 protein. The data contain some 920,000 distinct CDR3 sequences, approximately 31% of them seen just once; the ten biggest clones take up around 15%. These receptors are not linked to any known antigen. Sequenced here: cultured CD8+ T cells from PBMCs, sampled from culture after CMV antigen stimulation. These receptors all come from a human donor in good health (CMV status not recorded). Some clones in this sample may be carry-over from other donors' samples.

This sequence joins TRBV27 and TRBJ2-1; possibly TRBD1 for D (5 bases). The CDR3 totals 12 residues. The V and J ends lost 5 bases and 16 bases respectively, with 18 bases between them. Per germline, CDR1 MNHEY and CDR2 SMNVEV (reference sequence). CDR3 loop: CASSPMGREGFF. CDR3 nucleotide sequence: TGTGCCAGCAGTCCCATGGGCAGGGAAGGATTCTTC.

This clonotype was seen a handful of times. The germline gene is not matched at one end of the junction; a read error may be the cause. The chain joins TRBV6-1 to TRBJ1-1; D not resolved. Germline V CDR1 and CDR2: MNHNS, SASEGT. The CDR3 is 11 amino acids. CDR3 sequence: CASSDGREGFF. DNA for the CDR3: TGTGCCAGCAGTGATGGGCGTGAAGGTTTCTTT.

CDR3 nucleotides: TGTGCCACCAGCCCCACGAGGGGGGTTGAGACCCAGTACTTC. It yields the protein CATSPTRGVETQYF. V gene TRBV24-1 combines with J gene TRBJ2-5; tentatively, D is TRBD1 or TRBD2 (6 bases each). This CDR3 has 14 residues. V dropped 7 bases and J dropped 5 bases, with 16 bases sitting between them. Looked up from germline, CDR1 is KGHDR and CDR2 is SFDVKD.

This chain joins TRBV6-2 or TRBV6-3 and TRBJ2-7; no reliable D call. CDR3 length: 13 amino acids. V dropped 0 bases and J dropped 6 bases, with 9 bases sitting between them. Germline V gene lookup returns CDR1 MNHEY and CDR2 SVGEGT. CDR3 coding DNA: TGTGCCAGCAGTTACTCGGTCGGCCGCGAGCAGTACTTC. As protein: CASSYSVGREQYF.

The CDR3 DNA reads as TGTGCCAGCAGTTCGGACTTAATCTCCTACAATGAGCAGTTCTTC. Translation: CASSSDLISYNEQFF. This chain joins TRBV12-3 or TRBV12-4 and TRBJ2-1; weak D call: TRBD2 (5 bases). The CDR3 contains 15 residues. The ends were cut back, 4 bases at V and 0 bases at J, with 10 bases in the middle.